The sequence of this TCR beta chain was determined in a study of OX40 agonist ivuxolimab in advanced cancers. Broader study findings: Clonal expansion was seen in CD4+ and CD8+ blood T cells by week 6 at 0.1 to 3.0 mg/kg. CD8+ T cells were the subset that, on average, had more expanded clones than CD4+.

Worth noting for this clone: The antigen is undetermined.

Trimming took off 0 bases at V and 8 bases at J, with 11 bases between the two ends. Germline assignment: CDR1 SGHTA and CDR2 FQGTGA. The CDR3 sequence is 14 residues long. Generated by immunoSEQ multiplex PCR, the TCRdb table keeps only in-frame clones and is missing some. This table holds 55,000 to 70,000 clones, 70% to 85% found once. This specimen was CD4+ or CD8+ T cells sorted from blood, taken in a trial of the OX40 agonist ivuxolimab. This chain joins TRBV7-3 and TRBJ2-1; either TRBD1 or TRBD2 may supply D (6 bases each). The source is an adult with an advanced solid tumor such as melanoma, head and neck, liver or kidney cancer. The CDR3 here is CASSLTGGSDEQFF. The CDR3 region has the DNA TGTGCCAGCAGCTTAACAGGGGGGAGCGATGAGCAGTTCTTC. Full variable domain (remainder filled in from reference TRBV7-3 and TRBJ2-1): GAGVSQTPSNKVTEKGKYVELRCDPISGHTALYWYRQSLGQGPEFLIYFQGTGAADDSGLPNDRFFAVRPEGSVSTLKIQRTERGDSAVYLCASSLTGGSDEQFFGPGTRLTVL.